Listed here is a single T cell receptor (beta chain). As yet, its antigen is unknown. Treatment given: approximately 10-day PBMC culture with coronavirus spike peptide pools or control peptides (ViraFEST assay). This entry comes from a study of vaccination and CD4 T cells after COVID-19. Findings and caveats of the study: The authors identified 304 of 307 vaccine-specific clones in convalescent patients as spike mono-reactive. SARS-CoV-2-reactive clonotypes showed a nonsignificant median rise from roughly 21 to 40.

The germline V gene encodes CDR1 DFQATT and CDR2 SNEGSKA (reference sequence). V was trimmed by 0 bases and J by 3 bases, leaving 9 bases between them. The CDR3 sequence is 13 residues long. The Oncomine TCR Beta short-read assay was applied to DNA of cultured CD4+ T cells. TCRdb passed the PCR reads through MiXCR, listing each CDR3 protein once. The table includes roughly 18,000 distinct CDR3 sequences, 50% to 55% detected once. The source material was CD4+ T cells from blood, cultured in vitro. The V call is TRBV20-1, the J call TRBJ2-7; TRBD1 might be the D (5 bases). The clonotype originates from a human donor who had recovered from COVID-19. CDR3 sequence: CSARDYRNYEQYF. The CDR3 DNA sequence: TGCAGTGCTAGAGATTACAGGAACTACGAGCAGTACTTC.